One sample yielded the 28 T cell receptor beta chains listed below, sequenced in a study of T cells in Graves' hyperthyroidism and ophthalmopathy. Template material for amplifying TCR beta CDR3 regions consisted of RNA transcripts. HTBI primers were employed in a first-round RT-PCR of the TCR CDR3. A single record per CDR3 protein comes from TCRdb applying MiXCR to the multiplex PCR reads. The sample contains about 580,000 distinct CDR3 sequences, about 15% of which appear only once. The sequenced sample consisted of blood. The receptors shown here come from a woman aged 30 to 39 with Graves' hyperthyroidism that later progressed to Graves' ophthalmopathy.

This clonotype was found a few times. In nucleotides, the CDR3 is TGTGCCAGCAGTGCCTCAATGGAGGAGCAGTACTTC. As protein: CASSASMEEQYF. This rearrangement joins TRBV6-1 to TRBJ2-7; D is undetermined. Germline CDR1 and CDR2: MNHNS and SASEGT. Trimming removed 4 bases from V and 7 bases from J, with 11 bases in between. The CDR3 contains 12 residues.

This clonotype is termed medium-sized (0.01 to 0.1%). The rearrangement uses TRBV28 and TRBJ1-1, with D hard to call. V was cut by 10 bases and J by 0 bases, with 27 bases left in between. Germline V gene data show CDR1 as MDHEN and CDR2 as SYDVKM. The CDR3 sequence is 18 residues long. The CDR3 loop reads CANKLKHIGGGLNTEAFF. DNA for the CDR3: TGTGCCAACAAATTAAAGCACATTGGTGGTGGGCTGAACACTGAAGCTTTCTTT.

This clonotype was counted ten times or more. The chain recombines TRBV6-1 with TRBJ2-2; D is unclear. Germline V CDR1 and CDR2: MNHNS, SASEGT. The CDR3 has 14 residues. The germline V and J ends were trimmed by 8 bases and 7 bases, with 17 bases remaining between them. DNA for the CDR3: TGTGCCAGCTTCCGGGTTCCCTCCTTCGGGGAGCTGTTTTTT. Residues: CASFRVPSFGELFF.

This clonotype was recorded once. A much larger clone sits a single nucleotide away, making a read error possible. The chain couples TRBV6-1 to TRBJ2-5; the D gene is possibly TRBD1 (6 bases). Between the trimmed V and J ends, which lost 3 bases and 1 base, there was a span of 12 bases. In germline, CDR1 is MNHNS, CDR2 SASEGT. The CDR3 consists of 15 residues. CDR3 protein: CASSESGQLQETQYF. In nucleotides, the CDR3 is TGTGCCAGCAGTGAGTCCGGACAGCTCCAAGAGACCCAGTACTTC.

V usage is TRBV20-1 and J usage is TRBJ1-5, with unresolved D. The CDR3 has 19 amino acids. Trimming left V 3 bases short and J 0 bases short, with 24 bases between. Germline V gives CDR1 DFQATT, CDR2 SNEGSKA (reference sequence). The CDR3 is CSASPGLLANEYSNQPQHF. In DNA, the CDR3 is TGCAGTGCTAGCCCCGGACTTCTCGCGAATGAATATAGCAATCAGCCCCAGCATTTT.

This clonotype showed up just a few times. The gene calls are TRBV7-9 and TRBJ1-5, with 10 bases identical to TRBD1. The CDR3 length is 16 residues. The germline CDR1 and CDR2 sequences are SEHNR and FQNEAQ (reference sequence). Trimming removed 0 bases from V and 4 bases from J; junction bases left unmatched: 3. The DNA for the CDR3 is TGTGCCAGCAGCTTAGCCGGGACAGGGGCGAATCAGCCCCAGCATTTT. It specifies CASSLAGTGANQPQHF. The whole variable domain, filled in from reference TRBV7-9 and TRBJ1-5, reads DTGVSQNPRHKITKRGQNVTFRCDPISEHNRLYWYRQTLGQGPEFLTYFQNEAQLEKSRLLSDRFSAERPKGSFSTLEIQRTEQGDSAMYLCASSLAGTGANQPQHFGDGTRLSIL.

J is TRBJ2-7 and V is TRBV29-1; D gene ambiguous. Germline CDR1 SQVTM, CDR2 ANQGSEA. With 5 bases removed from V and 3 bases from J, the gap between germline ends came to 14 bases. The CDR3 totals 13 residues. The DNA for the CDR3 is TGCAGCGTTATTTGGGGAATGGTCTACGAGCAGTACTTC. Its protein is CSVIWGMVYEQYF.

Many counts were recorded for this clonotype. V is TRBV7-9 and J is TRBJ2-2, with no clear D. V lost 1 base and J lost 5, with 5 bases in between. The germline V gene encodes CDR1 SEHNR and CDR2 FQNEAQ (reference sequence). The CDR3 covers 13 residues. The CDR3 nucleotides are TGTGCCAGCAGCTTAGACGGAACCGGGGAGCTGTTTTTT. Translation gives CASSLDGTGELFF.

This clonotype was counted many times. The genes are TRBV25-1 and TRBJ2-5; weak D call: TRBD1 (6 bases). V lost 2 bases and J 4 bases, leaving 29 bases between the germline ends. From germline, CDR1 is MGHDK and CDR2 SYGVNS. The CDR3 sequence is 20 residues long. The CDR3 DNA sequence: TGTGCCAGCAGTGAAAGAATAAGGGGGAACACACGTTTCTTCGGAGAGACCCAGTACTTC. Translation gives CASSERIRGNTRFFGETQYF.

This clonotype turned up a few times. V is TRBV5-1 and J is TRBJ2-5, with TRBD2 matching over 9 bases. Trimming cost V 0 bases and J 0 bases; bases outside gene matches: 9. The CDR3 runs 18 residues. The germline CDR1 and CDR2 sequences are SGHRS and YFSETQ. The CDR3 is CASSLGSSGKPYQETQYF. CDR3 DNA: TGCGCCAGCAGCTTGGGTTCTAGCGGGAAACCATACCAAGAGACCCAGTACTTC.

This clonotype occurred many times. The chain uses TRBV27 and TRBJ1-2; D is perhaps TRBD1 (5 bases). There are 11 residues in the CDR3. Trimming shortened V by 8 bases and J by 8 bases, and 12 bases separated the two germline ends. Germline V CDR1 and CDR2: MNHEY, SMNVEV (reference sequence). The CDR3 DNA sequence: TGTGCCAGCGGGACGGAGCGCGGCTACACCTTC. It codes for CASGTERGYTF.

This clonotype was seen many times. The chain joins TRBV4-3 to TRBJ2-3, with D possibly TRBD2 on 6 matching bases. V lost 2 bases and J 3 bases, leaving 18 bases between the germline ends. Looked up from germline, CDR1 is LGHNA and CDR2 is YSLEER. The CDR3 has 17 amino acids. The CDR3 region is CASSQYQRAEGTDTQYF. The CDR3 nucleotides are TGCGCCAGCAGCCAATACCAGCGGGCAGAGGGGACAGATACGCAGTATTTT.

This clonotype has more than one count but fewer than ten. The chain employs TRBV30 and TRBJ2-1; TRBD1 aligns across 9 bases. V lost 5 bases and J lost 7; bases outside the gene matches: 6. CDR1 is GTSNPN, CDR2 SVGIG, per germline (reference sequence). The CDR3 is 13 amino acids. CDR3 nucleotide sequence: TGTGCCTGGGCCGGGACAGGGAAAAATGAGCAGTTCTTC. This translates into CAWAGTGKNEQFF.

V and J are TRBV15 and TRBJ1-5; 8 positions agree with TRBD1. Trimming took 2 bases from V and 3 from J; bases not matched to a gene: 3. CDR3 length: 15 residues. CDR1 is LNHNV, CDR2 YYDKDF, per germline (reference sequence). The CDR3 protein is CATSRHRGNNQPQHF. The DNA of the CDR3 is TGTGCCACCAGCAGACACAGGGGGAACAATCAGCCCCAGCATTTT.

As concerns this clonotype: A read error may produce the germline difference seen at one junction end. The V and J genes are TRBV12-3 or TRBV12-4 and TRBJ2-5, with 12 bases aligning to TRBD1. This CDR3 has 15 amino acids. The CDR3 is CAISGGTGGGETQYF. CDR3 DNA sequence: TGTGCCATCAGTGGCGGGACAGGGGGCGGAGAGACCCAGTACTTC.

This clonotype was recorded a few times. This sequence joins TRBV3-1 and TRBJ2-7; 13 bases are shared with TRBD2. Germline loops: CDR1 LGHDT, CDR2 YNNKEL (reference sequence). Losses at the gene ends were 3 bases for V and 2 bases for J; bases not matched to a gene: 4. The CDR3 loop spans 16 amino acids. The CDR3 bases are TGTGCCAGCAGCCAGGGACTAGCGGGACGACCCTACGAGCAGTACTTC. Encoded protein: CASSQGLAGRPYEQYF.

This clonotype came up a few times. The J gene is TRBJ2-1, the V gene TRBV7-9, with 8 bases lining up with TRBD1. This CDR3 is built from 16 residues. The V gene end was trimmed by 5 bases and the J gene end by 2 bases; junction bases not matched to a gene: 8. CDR1 and CDR2 from the germline V gene are SEHNR and FQNEAQ (reference sequence). The chain's CDR3 is CASSPVDRGPYNEQFF. CDR3 DNA sequence: TGTGCCAGCAGCCCCGTTGACAGGGGACCCTACAATGAGCAGTTCTTC.

This clonotype has at least ten counts. J is TRBJ2-7 and V is TRBV7-9; perhaps TRBD2 as D (5 bases). Germline CDR1 is SEHNR and CDR2 is FQNEAQ (reference sequence). Trimming took off 2 bases at V and 5 bases at J, with 16 bases between the two ends. The CDR3 length is 15 residues. The CDR3 loop is CASSLPSGVRNEQYF. For the CDR3, the DNA is TGTGCCAGCAGCTTACCCTCCGGGGTCAGGAACGAGCAGTACTTC.

This clonotype has ten or more counts. The chain combines TRBV29-1 with TRBJ1-5; D perhaps matches TRBD1 (5 bases). Germline lookup yields CDR1 SQVTM and CDR2 ANQGSEA. Trimming removed 5 bases from V and 3 bases from J, with 14 bases in between. The CDR3 is 14 residues long. The CDR3 coding sequence is TGCAGCGTTCGAGTCCAGGGAGACAATCAGCCCCAGCATTTT. Residues: CSVRVQGDNQPQHF.

This clonotype was found many times. The chain combines TRBV7-2 with TRBJ1-4; maybe TRBD1 (5 bases). CDR1 SGHTA and CDR2 FQGNSA come from the germline V gene. This CDR3 has 16 residues. Trimming stripped 6 bases from V and 4 bases from J, with 18 bases between. The CDR3 loop reads CASSSYLTGLNEKLFF. The CDR3 region has the DNA TGTGCCAGCAGTTCATACCTCACAGGACTTAATGAAAAACTGTTTTTT.

This clonotype occurred a few times. Compared with germline, one end of the junction differs, possibly owing to a read error. The genes are TRBV18 and TRBJ2-3, with D maybe TRBD2 (5 bases). Germline assignment: CDR1 KGHSH and CDR2 LQKENI. CDR3 size: 15 residues. CDR3 sequence: CASSPPGRSTDAQYF. DNA for the CDR3: TGTGCCAGCTCACCACCGGGGAGAAGCACAGATGCGCAGTATTTT.

This clonotype was recorded only once. The chain carries TRBV5-4 and TRBJ1-3; tentative D call: TRBD1 (5 bases). The CDR3 consists of 15 residues. Trimming removed 4 bases at V and 0 bases at J, with 11 bases between. Germline assignment: CDR1 SGHNT and CDR2 YYREEE (reference sequence). The CDR3 nucleotides are TGTGCCAGCAGCGTGGGACCGAGCTCTGGAAACACCATATATTTT. As protein: CASSVGPSSGNTIYF.

This clonotype was seen ten or more times. The rearrangement uses TRBV2 and TRBJ1-6; unclear D gene. CDR1 is SNHLY and CDR2 is FYNNEI in the germline V gene. With 6 bases removed from V and 7 bases from J, the gap between germline ends came to 7 bases. The CDR3 contains 12 residues. The CDR3 reads CASRWENSPLHF. The CDR3 DNA follows: TGTGCCAGCAGATGGGAGAATTCACCCCTCCACTTT.

This clonotype was counted at least ten times. The chain has TRBV7-2 and TRBJ1-2, with D perhaps TRBD1 (6 bases). CDR3 length: 14 residues. In germline, CDR1 is SGHTA, CDR2 FQGNSA. Deletions cut 0 bases from V and 3 bases from J, with 8 bases between. CDR3 region: CASSLADSYYGYTF. In nucleotides, the CDR3 is TGTGCCAGCAGCTTAGCGGACAGCTACTATGGCTACACCTTC.

This clonotype has ten or more counts. The chain joins TRBV29-1 to TRBJ1-2; D unresolved. Germline V gene data show CDR1 as SQVTM and CDR2 as ANQGSEA. V lost 2 bases and J 0 bases, leaving 1 base between the germline ends. The CDR3 is made up of 11 amino acids. The CDR3 DNA reads as TGCAGCGTTGAAACTAACTATGGCTACACCTTC. Translated, it gives CSVETNYGYTF. The full variable domain, its missing parts supplied by reference TRBV29-1 and TRBJ1-2, is SAVISQKPSRDICQRGTSLTIQCQVDSQVTMMFWYRQQPGQSLTLIATANQGSEATYESGFVIDKFPISRPNLTFSTLTVSNMSPEDSSIYLCSVETNYGYTFGSGTRLTVV.

Ten or more counts support this clonotype. The genes are TRBV19 and TRBJ2-1; 9 bases map to TRBD2. V gave up 3 bases and J gave up 2 bases; unmatched junction bases: 2. The germline CDR1 and CDR2 sequences are LNHDA and SQIVND (reference sequence). The CDR3 covers 15 residues. The CDR3 spells CASSIGGRAYNEQFF. The CDR3 DNA sequence: TGTGCCAGTAGTATTGGCGGGAGGGCCTACAATGAGCAGTTCTTC.

The chain links TRBV7-2 to TRBJ2-7; no clear D. V lost 5 bases, J lost 7 bases, and 12 bases lay in between. This CDR3 has 12 residues. Germline V gene lookup returns CDR1 SGHTA and CDR2 FQGNSA. CDR3 loop: CASSTQSWEQYF. For the CDR3, the DNA is TGTGCCAGCAGCACACAGTCTTGGGAGCAGTACTTC.

The rearrangement joins TRBV12-3 or TRBV12-4 to TRBJ2-3; 14 nucleotides align to TRBD2. The CDR3 covers 18 residues. J gave up 1 base and V 2 bases, and 5 bases lay outside the gene matches. The CDR3 spells CASSLRLAGGPGTDTQYF. In nucleotides, the CDR3 is TGTGCCAGCAGTTTAAGACTAGCGGGAGGGCCGGGCACAGATACGCAGTATTTT.